This TCR beta chain was retrieved from a study of shared clonotypes between healthy human individuals. Data came from immunoSEQ multiplex PCR; TCRdb stores just in-frame clones and leaves some out. The sample carries 2 million to 3 million clones, over 85% recorded once. The sequenced sample consisted of naive CD4+ T cells from PBMCs. Subset described: CD45RA+ positively selected. The origin of this receptor is a man aged 18 to 29 in good health. Some clones in this sample may be carry-over from other donors' samples.

The CDR3 DNA follows: TGCGCCAGCAGCTTGACCGCCGGGACAGGGTCCCGAACCGAGCAGTACTTC. This sequence encodes CASSLTAGTGSRTEQYF. V gene TRBV5-1 combines with J gene TRBJ2-7; TRBD1 agrees at 9 bases. V trimming: 1 base; J trimming: 6 bases; junction bases outside the gene matches: 14. Germline CDR1 is SGHRS and CDR2 is YFSETQ. This CDR3 is built from 17 residues.